The rows below give T cell receptor beta chains drawn from one sample of a study of blood T cell repertoires in COVID-19. Libraries were prepared by immunoSEQ multiplex PCR; TCRdb keeps only in-frame clonotypes and omits some of them. The sample yields about 270,000 clones, more than 70% seen once. Material: PBMCs or T cells enriched from blood (not recorded which). The source is a woman in her thirties or forties with acute COVID-19. Both conserved end residues are part of each CDR3. The order of the fields is D gene, clone size, V gene, J gene, CDR3 length, CDR3 protein, CDR3 DNA. The D gene is left open where the match is weak. Only part of the rows carry a size: once, few, many, or a class if the clone is expanded.

D gene: TRBD1
clone size: .
V gene: TRBV4-1
J gene: TRBJ2-7
CDR3 length: 14
CDR3 protein: CASSRGQGLSEQYF
CDR3 DNA: TGCGCCAGCAGCCGCGGACAGGGTCTCTCCGAGCAGTACTTC

D gene: .
clone size: .
V gene: TRBV7-9
J gene: TRBJ2-5
CDR3 length: 14
CDR3 protein: CASSEVVLQETQYF
CDR3 DNA: TGTGCCAGCAGCGAGGTGGTTTTGCAAGAGACCCAGTACTTC

D gene: .
clone size: few
V gene: TRBV4-1
J gene: TRBJ1-1
CDR3 length: 13
CDR3 protein: CASSQVQATRAFF
CDR3 DNA: TGCGCCAGCAGCCAAGTTCAGGCGACAAGGGCTTTCTTT

D gene: TRBD1
clone size: .
V gene: TRBV27
J gene: TRBJ1-1
CDR3 length: 14
CDR3 protein: CASSYTGENTEAFF
CDR3 DNA: TGTGCCAGCAGTTATACAGGGGAGAACACTGAAGCTTTCTTT

D gene: .
clone size: .
V gene: TRBV6-2/TRBV6-3
J gene: TRBJ1-1
CDR3 length: 14
CDR3 protein: CASSDLTGNTEAFF
CDR3 DNA: TGTGCCAGCAGCGATCTGACAGGGAACACTGAAGCTTTCTTT

D gene: TRBD1
clone size: .
V gene: TRBV4-2
J gene: TRBJ1-2
CDR3 length: 14
CDR3 protein: CASSLSDRVQGYTF
CDR3 DNA: TGTGCCAGCAGCCTTTCGGACAGGGTACAGGGCTACACCTTC

D gene: .
clone size: .
V gene: TRBV19
J gene: TRBJ1-2
CDR3 length: 13
CDR3 protein: CASSIAGLYGYTF
CDR3 DNA: TGTGCCAGTAGTATAGCAGGGCTCTATGGCTACACCTTC

D gene: TRBD1
clone size: .
V gene: TRBV7-9
J gene: TRBJ1-6
CDR3 length: 21
CDR3 protein: CAISKHGTANPYSSYNSPLHF
CDR3 DNA: TGTGCCATCAGCAAACACGGGACAGCGAATCCATACAGCTCCTATAATTCACCCCTCCACTTT

D gene: TRBD2
clone size: .
V gene: TRBV5-1
J gene: TRBJ2-5
CDR3 length: 15
CDR3 protein: CASSLAASGEETQYF
CDR3 DNA: TGCGCCAGCAGCTTGGCGGCTAGCGGAGAAGAGACCCAGTACTTC

D gene: TRBD1
clone size: .
V gene: TRBV24-1
J gene: TRBJ1-1
CDR3 length: 12
CDR3 protein: CATSDAGQEAFF
CDR3 DNA: TGTGCCACCAGTGATGCGGGACAGGAAGCTTTCTTT

D gene: TRBD1
clone size: .
V gene: TRBV9
J gene: TRBJ1-2
CDR3 length: 18
CDR3 protein: CASSVFPGTGPFVDGYTF
CDR3 DNA: TGTGCCAGCAGCGTATTTCCCGGGACAGGACCCTTCGTCGATGGCTACACCTTC

D gene: .
clone size: .
V gene: TRBV2
J gene: TRBJ2-5
CDR3 length: 13
CDR3 protein: CASSYIGMETQYF
CDR3 DNA: TGTGCCAGCAGTTATATCGGGATGGAGACCCAGTACTTC

D gene: .
clone size: once
V gene: TRBV9
J gene: TRBJ2-3
CDR3 length: 15
CDR3 protein: CASSLEGAGTDTQYF
CDR3 DNA: TGTGCCAGCAGCCTCGAGGGCGCAGGCACAGATACGCAGTATTTT

D gene: .
clone size: .
V gene: TRBV5-1
J gene: TRBJ2-3
CDR3 length: 15
CDR3 protein: CASSLLAGHTDTQYF
CDR3 DNA: TGCGCCAGCAGCTTGTTGGCGGGGCACACAGATACGCAGTATTTT

D gene: .
clone size: .
V gene: TRBV9
J gene: TRBJ1-2
CDR3 length: 13
CDR3 protein: CASSVGASYGYTF
CDR3 DNA: TGTGCCAGCAGCGTTGGGGCCAGCTATGGCTACACCTTC

D gene: .
clone size: .
V gene: TRBV11-2
J gene: TRBJ1-4
CDR3 length: 13
CDR3 protein: CASSFGQNEKLFF
CDR3 DNA: TGTGCCAGCAGCTTCGGACAAAATGAAAAACTGTTTTTT

D gene: .
clone size: .
V gene: TRBV30
J gene: TRBJ1-3
CDR3 length: 11
CDR3 protein: CAWQSGNTIYF
CDR3 DNA: TGTGCCTGGCAATCTGGAAACACCATATATTTT